This T cell receptor (beta chain) was retrieved from a study of blood T cells in healthy people across ages. Through a sample-barcoded 5' primer and a J-beta primer mix, a second PCR was run for 7 to 11 cycles. Each cDNA molecule was tagged by a template-switch adaptor that had 12 random nucleotides. No fewer than 3 million CDR3-containing paired-end reads came from each sample. TCRdb re-derived calls from the 5' RACE reads in MiXCR, one entry per CDR3 protein. The repertoire holds about 540,000 distinct CDR3 sequences, with around 24% as singletons. V gave up 7 bases and J gave up 5 bases, with 14 bases separating them. CDR1 is SQVTM, CDR2 ANQGSEA, per germline. CDR3 length: 12 amino acids. In addition, the sample was reused for a study of T cells of mothers and their children. That paper notes: Related mother-child pairs showed slightly higher but non-significant overlap than unrelated pairs.

Sample: blood. The receptor comes from a boy between 10 and 17 years old in good health. J is TRBJ2-5 and V is TRBV29-1, with D perhaps being TRBD1 or TRBD2 (6 bases each). The CDR3 is CSAEGGFETQYF. The CDR3 region has the DNA TGCAGCGCAGAAGGGGGGTTTGAGACCCAGTACTTC. The full variable domain, completed using reference TRBV29-1 and TRBJ2-5, is SAVISQKPSRDICQRGTSLTIQCQVDSQVTMMFWYRQQPGQSLTLIATANQGSEATYESGFVIDKFPISRPNLTFSTLTVSNMSPEDSSIYLCSAEGGFETQYFGPGTRLLVL.